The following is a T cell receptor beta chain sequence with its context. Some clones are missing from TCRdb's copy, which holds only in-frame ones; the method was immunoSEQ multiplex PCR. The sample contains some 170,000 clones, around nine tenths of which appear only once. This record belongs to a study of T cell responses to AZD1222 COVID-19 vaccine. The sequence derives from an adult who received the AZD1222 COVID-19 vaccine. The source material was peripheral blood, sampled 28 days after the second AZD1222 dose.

For the CDR3, the DNA is TGTGCCAGCAGCCTGAGAGCAACTAATGAAAAACTGTTTTTT. Translating gives CASSLRATNEKLFF. The rearrangement uses TRBV5-5 and TRBJ1-4; no clear D. Germline V gene lookup returns CDR1 SGHKS and CDR2 YYEKEE (reference sequence). Trimming shortened V by 4 bases and J by 0 bases, and 7 bases separated the two germline ends. This CDR3 contains 14 residues.